The rows below give T cell receptor beta chains drawn from one sample of a study of blood T cell repertoires in COVID-19. Profiled with immunoSEQ multiplex PCR; TCRdb holds only in-frame clones, not every one. The sample has about 210,000 clones, 87% seen once. The sequenced sample was PBMCs or T cells enriched from blood (not recorded which). Every receptor here comes from a man younger than 35 with acute COVID-19. The CDR3 runs from the conserved cysteine through the conserved F or W. Fields, in order: V gene, D gene, J gene, clone size, CDR3 DNA, CDR3 protein. A D gene is named only where the DNA matches it firmly. Rows may omit the clone size; those that give it use once, few, many or a size class.

V gene: TRBV9
D gene: TRBD1
J gene: TRBJ2-2
clone size: -
CDR3 DNA: TGTGCCAGCAGCGTTCAAGCCGGGACAGCGAACACCGGGGAGCTGTTTTTT
CDR3 protein: CASSVQAGTANTGELFF

V gene: TRBV30
D gene: -
J gene: TRBJ1-1
clone size: -
CDR3 DNA: TGTGCCTGGAGAAGTGGCCCGAAGACTGAAGCTTTCTTT
CDR3 protein: CAWRSGPKTEAFF

V gene: TRBV4-3
D gene: -
J gene: TRBJ2-7
clone size: -
CDR3 DNA: TGCGCCAGCAGCCCTGGGGTCAGGGGTGTCTACGAGCAGTACTTC
CDR3 protein: CASSPGVRGVYEQYF

V gene: TRBV29-1
D gene: -
J gene: TRBJ2-1
clone size: -
CDR3 DNA: TGCAGCGTTGGCGACTGGCGGAGCCATGAGCAGTTCTTC
CDR3 protein: CSVGDWRSHEQFF

V gene: TRBV11-3
D gene: -
J gene: TRBJ2-1
clone size: medium-sized
CDR3 DNA: TGTGCCAGCAGCTCGAGACAGTTGGGCTCCTACAATGAGCAGTTCTTC
CDR3 protein: CASSSRQLGSYNEQFF

V gene: TRBV11-2
D gene: -
J gene: TRBJ2-1
clone size: once
CDR3 DNA: TGTGCATCGCGGGATACCTACTACAATGAGCAGTTCTTC
CDR3 protein: CASRDTYYNEQFF

V gene: TRBV29-1
D gene: -
J gene: TRBJ2-7
clone size: -
CDR3 DNA: TGCAGCGTTGATAGGCAGGTACCCTACGAGCAGTACTTC
CDR3 protein: CSVDRQVPYEQYF

V gene: TRBV24-1
D gene: TRBD1
J gene: TRBJ2-2
clone size: few
CDR3 DNA: TGTGCCACCAGTGAACACCTAACAGGGGTTAACACCGGGGAGCTGTTTTTT
CDR3 protein: CATSEHLTGVNTGELFF

V gene: TRBV15
D gene: -
J gene: TRBJ2-7
clone size: -
CDR3 DNA: TGTGCCACCAGCAGTGGACAGAACTACGAGCAGTACTTC
CDR3 protein: CATSSGQNYEQYF

V gene: TRBV7-2
D gene: -
J gene: TRBJ2-3
clone size: -
CDR3 DNA: TGTGCCAGCAGCTTAGCCACTAGTCGGCCAGATACGCAGTATTTT
CDR3 protein: CASSLATSRPDTQYF

V gene: TRBV6-5
D gene: -
J gene: TRBJ1-5
clone size: -
CDR3 DNA: TGTGCCAGCAGGGACAGCTATAGCAATCAGCCCCAGCATTTT
CDR3 protein: CASRDSYSNQPQHF

V gene: TRBV5-1
D gene: TRBD2
J gene: TRBJ2-3
clone size: -
CDR3 DNA: TGCGCCAGCAGCTCCATGACGGGAGGCCCCACAGATACGCAGTATTTT
CDR3 protein: CASSSMTGGPTDTQYF

V gene: TRBV7-9
D gene: -
J gene: TRBJ1-1
clone size: -
CDR3 DNA: TGTGCCAGCAGCTTAGGGGGAGGGGTGGACACTGAAGCTTTCTTT
CDR3 protein: CASSLGGGVDTEAFF

V gene: TRBV5-4
D gene: -
J gene: TRBJ2-3
clone size: once
CDR3 DNA: TGTGCCAGCAGCTCAAACCAGACTAGAGGTGGCACAGATACGCAGTATTTT
CDR3 protein: CASSSNQTRGGTDTQYF

V gene: TRBV4-3
D gene: TRBD1
J gene: TRBJ2-2
clone size: -
CDR3 DNA: TGCGCCAGCAGCCAAATCACAGGGGGCGCCGGGGAGCTGTTTTTT
CDR3 protein: CASSQITGGAGELFF

V gene: TRBV5-8
D gene: TRBD1
J gene: TRBJ2-2
clone size: -
CDR3 DNA: TGTGCCAGCAGGCACCGGGACAGGGGGCTTACCGGGGAGCTGTTTTTT
CDR3 protein: CASRHRDRGLTGELFF

V gene: TRBV19
D gene: TRBD1
J gene: TRBJ1-2
clone size: -
CDR3 DNA: TGTGCCAGTAGTGCTAGGACAGGGACTACTAACTATGGCTACACCTTC
CDR3 protein: CASSARTGTTNYGYTF

V gene: TRBV7-9
D gene: TRBD1
J gene: TRBJ2-1
clone size: -
CDR3 DNA: TGTGCCAGCAGCGTAGGGGACAGGCATTTTGAGCAGTTCTTC
CDR3 protein: CASSVGDRHFEQFF

V gene: TRBV28
D gene: -
J gene: TRBJ2-3
clone size: -
CDR3 DNA: TGTGCCAGCAGTCCCATCAGGGGCCGGGCTACAGATACGCAGTATTTT
CDR3 protein: CASSPIRGRATDTQYF

V gene: TRBV19
D gene: -
J gene: TRBJ1-1
clone size: -
CDR3 DNA: TGTGCCAGTAGTACAAGACAGGTTACAAACGCTGAAGCTTTCTTT
CDR3 protein: CASSTRQVTNAEAFF

V gene: TRBV28
D gene: TRBD1
J gene: TRBJ1-2
clone size: -
CDR3 DNA: TGTGCCAGCAGCCTCGCCCGGACAGGGTTTGTTGGCTACACCTTC
CDR3 protein: CASSLARTGFVGYTF

V gene: TRBV12-5
D gene: TRBD1
J gene: TRBJ1-2
clone size: few
CDR3 DNA: TGTGCTAGTGGTTCGGGACAGGGATTGAATTATGGCTACACCTTC
CDR3 protein: CASGSGQGLNYGYTF

V gene: TRBV10-3
D gene: TRBD1
J gene: TRBJ1-1
clone size: -
CDR3 DNA: TGTGCCATCAGATGGACAGGAGACCAGAACACTGAAGCTTTCTTT
CDR3 protein: CAIRWTGDQNTEAFF

V gene: TRBV9
D gene: TRBD2
J gene: TRBJ2-1
clone size: -
CDR3 DNA: TGTGCCAGCAGCGTAGTGGGGACTAGGGACAATGAGCAGTTCTTC
CDR3 protein: CASSVVGTRDNEQFF

V gene: TRBV21-1
D gene: -
J gene: TRBJ1-1
clone size: -
CDR3 DNA: TGTGCCAGCATCTTCCCCCAGACAGGGGATTGCACTGAAGCTTTCTTT
CDR3 protein: CASIFPQTGDCTEAFF

V gene: TRBV25-1
D gene: -
J gene: TRBJ2-1
clone size: -
CDR3 DNA: TGTGCCAGCAGTCTTAGCGGCTCCTACAATGAGCAGTTCTTC
CDR3 protein: CASSLSGSYNEQFF

V gene: TRBV12-5
D gene: TRBD2
J gene: TRBJ2-1
clone size: -
CDR3 DNA: TGTGCTAGTGGTTTTACGGCTAGCGGGCTTAACGAGCAGTTCTTC
CDR3 protein: CASGFTASGLNEQFF

V gene: TRBV7-2
D gene: TRBD1
J gene: TRBJ2-5
clone size: -
CDR3 DNA: TGTGCCAGCAGCTACTCAGGGACAGACTTAGAGACCCAGTACTTC
CDR3 protein: CASSYSGTDLETQYF

V gene: TRBV27
D gene: -
J gene: TRBJ1-2
clone size: -
CDR3 DNA: TGTGCCAGCGGCGTGCAGGTGTCCTATGGCTACACCTTC
CDR3 protein: CASGVQVSYGYTF

V gene: TRBV6-2/TRBV6-3
D gene: -
J gene: TRBJ1-1
clone size: once
CDR3 DNA: TGTGCCAGCAGTTCCCCCCGGGGTGGGGGGACTGAAGCTTTCTTT
CDR3 protein: CASSSPRGGGTEAFF

V gene: TRBV6-2/TRBV6-3
D gene: -
J gene: TRBJ2-7
clone size: -
CDR3 DNA: TGTGCCAGCAGTTCTTTTGTTTGTTGTTCCCTCTACGAGCAGTACTTC
CDR3 protein: CASSSFVCCSLYEQYF

V gene: TRBV24-1
D gene: TRBD1
J gene: TRBJ2-7
clone size: -
CDR3 DNA: TGTGCCACCGTGGGGACAGGGACGGTCGAGCAGTACTTC
CDR3 protein: CATVGTGTVEQYF

V gene: TRBV11-2
D gene: -
J gene: TRBJ2-4
clone size: -
CDR3 DNA: TGTGCCAGCAGCTCGAGGGGAGGGGGAAACATTCAGTACTTC
CDR3 protein: CASSSRGGGNIQYF

V gene: TRBV4-2
D gene: TRBD1
J gene: TRBJ1-5
clone size: -
CDR3 DNA: TGTGCCAGCAGCCAAGACCGAGGGGGCGGTTATAGCAATCAGCCCCAGCATTTT
CDR3 protein: CASSQDRGGGYSNQPQHF

V gene: TRBV27
D gene: -
J gene: TRBJ2-3
clone size: -
CDR3 DNA: TGTGCCAGCAGTCCCCCATCGCGGGAAATAGTTCCAGATACGCAGTATTTT
CDR3 protein: CASSPPSREIVPDTQYF

V gene: TRBV24-1
D gene: -
J gene: TRBJ2-3
clone size: few
CDR3 DNA: TGTGCCACCAGCCCACAGACCCCCGGACTCACAGATACGCAGTATTTT
CDR3 protein: CATSPQTPGLTDTQYF

V gene: TRBV4-2
D gene: -
J gene: TRBJ2-7
clone size: -
CDR3 DNA: TGTGCCAGCAGCCAAGAGGTGCGGGCGCCTTACTACGAGCAGTACTTC
CDR3 protein: CASSQEVRAPYYEQYF

V gene: TRBV15
D gene: -
J gene: TRBJ2-3
clone size: -
CDR3 DNA: TGTGCCACCAGCAGAAGACAGGCTAGCACAGATACGCAGTATTTT
CDR3 protein: CATSRRQASTDTQYF

V gene: TRBV15
D gene: -
J gene: TRBJ1-1
clone size: -
CDR3 DNA: TGTGCCACCAGCCCTAGGGCTGGGGGGTTGAACACTGAAGCTTTCTTT
CDR3 protein: CATSPRAGGLNTEAFF

V gene: TRBV25-1
D gene: -
J gene: TRBJ1-6
clone size: -
CDR3 DNA: TGTGCCAGCAGTGACGGGGGGGGCAGTTCACCCCTCCACTTT
CDR3 protein: CASSDGGGSSPLHF

V gene: TRBV7-9
D gene: TRBD1
J gene: TRBJ1-5
clone size: -
CDR3 DNA: TGTGCCAGCAGCTTAGCTCAGGGGGGTCAGCCCCAGCATTTT
CDR3 protein: CASSLAQGGQPQHF

V gene: TRBV7-2
D gene: TRBD2
J gene: TRBJ2-7
clone size: few
CDR3 DNA: TGTGCCAGCAGCTTATCCGGAGACGGACTAGTTGCCTACGAGCAGTACTTC
CDR3 protein: CASSLSGDGLVAYEQYF

V gene: TRBV7-9
D gene: -
J gene: TRBJ1-1
clone size: -
CDR3 DNA: TGTGCCAGCAGCTTAGGGCGGGGACTCGCGAACACTGAAGCTTTCTTT
CDR3 protein: CASSLGRGLANTEAFF

V gene: TRBV18
D gene: TRBD1
J gene: TRBJ1-1
clone size: -
CDR3 DNA: TGTGCCAGCTCACCACCAACCGGACAGGGGGCCTTGGACACTGAAGCTTTCTTT
CDR3 protein: CASSPPTGQGALDTEAFF

V gene: TRBV10-1
D gene: TRBD2
J gene: TRBJ2-1
clone size: -
CDR3 DNA: TGCGCCAGCAGCCGCCTTAGCGGGAAGGGAGCTGGGGTTGGTGAGCAGTTCTTC
CDR3 protein: CASSRLSGKGAGVGEQFF

V gene: TRBV28
D gene: -
J gene: TRBJ2-7
clone size: -
CDR3 DNA: TGTGCCAGCAGTTTTATCTCCCGCTACGAGCAGTACTTC
CDR3 protein: CASSFISRYEQYF

V gene: TRBV5-4
D gene: TRBD2
J gene: TRBJ2-7
clone size: few
CDR3 DNA: TGTGCCAGCAGCTTGGGGGGACTAGCGGGCTCCTACGAGCAGTACTTC
CDR3 protein: CASSLGGLAGSYEQYF

V gene: TRBV10-3
D gene: TRBD2
J gene: TRBJ2-5
clone size: -
CDR3 DNA: TGTGCCATCAGTGAACGTAGGACTAGCGGCTACCAAGAGACCCAGTACTTC
CDR3 protein: CAISERRTSGYQETQYF

V gene: TRBV18
D gene: -
J gene: TRBJ1-2
clone size: -
CDR3 DNA: TGTGCCAGCTCCCAGGTTGGATACCAATATGGCTACACCTTC
CDR3 protein: CASSQVGYQYGYTF

V gene: TRBV27
D gene: TRBD2
J gene: TRBJ2-1
clone size: once
CDR3 DNA: TGTGCCAGCCGCCCTGGTAGCGGGATACCCAATGAGCAGTTCTTC
CDR3 protein: CASRPGSGIPNEQFF

V gene: TRBV11-3
D gene: TRBD2
J gene: TRBJ2-3
clone size: -
CDR3 DNA: TGTGCCAGCAGCTTATCGGGAGGGCCTGCGGATACGCAGTATTTT
CDR3 protein: CASSLSGGPADTQYF

V gene: TRBV27
D gene: -
J gene: TRBJ2-1
clone size: -
CDR3 DNA: TGTGCCAGCAGTCCCACGTCGGGGTTTGGTACCTACAATGAGCAGTTCTTC
CDR3 protein: CASSPTSGFGTYNEQFF

V gene: TRBV27
D gene: -
J gene: TRBJ1-5
clone size: -
CDR3 DNA: TGTGCCAGCGGACTAGGCAATCAGCCCCAGCATTTT
CDR3 protein: CASGLGNQPQHF

V gene: TRBV4-3
D gene: -
J gene: TRBJ2-1
clone size: -
CDR3 DNA: TGCGCCAGCAGCAGAGGGGGCTCCTACAATGAGCAGTTCTTC
CDR3 protein: CASSRGGSYNEQFF

V gene: TRBV19
D gene: -
J gene: TRBJ1-5
clone size: once
CDR3 DNA: TGTGCCATTGGGCCTTCCCGACAGCCCCAGCATTTT
CDR3 protein: CAIGPSRQPQHF

V gene: TRBV18
D gene: TRBD1
J gene: TRBJ1-3
clone size: -
CDR3 DNA: TGTGCCAGCTCACCGGGACAGGCTTCTCCGTTCTCTGGAAACACCATATATTTT
CDR3 protein: CASSPGQASPFSGNTIYF

V gene: TRBV6-5
D gene: -
J gene: TRBJ2-1
clone size: -
CDR3 DNA: TGTGCCAGCAGTTACGCAGGGGCCAACAATGAGCAGTTCTTC
CDR3 protein: CASSYAGANNEQFF